Below, 5 T cell receptor beta chains from the same sample are listed, as sequenced in a study of blood T cell repertoires in COVID-19. Generated by immunoSEQ multiplex PCR, the TCRdb table keeps only in-frame clones and is missing some. The table shows around 150,000 clones, with approximately 78% occurring only once. Sequences were obtained from peripheral blood. The source is a human donor in a cohort sampled during active COVID-19.

This clone was seen just once. The chain has TRBV7-9 and TRBJ2-7; possibly TRBD2 for D (5 bases). V shed 5 bases and J shed 0 bases, with 11 bases lying between them. The CDR3 is made up of 14 amino acids. Germline V CDR1 and CDR2: SEHNR, FQNEAQ (reference sequence). In DNA, the CDR3 is TGTGCCAGCAGCCCGCCGGGGAGCTCCTACGAGCAGTACTTC. Translating gives CASSPPGSSYEQYF.

This chain uses TRBV6-6 with TRBJ2-1; 14 nucleotides agree with TRBD2. Per the germline V gene, CDR1 is MNHNY and CDR2 is SVGAGI (reference sequence). The V gene end was trimmed by 5 bases and the J gene end by 6 bases; junction bases not matched to a gene: 27. CDR3 length: 23 residues. Written as DNA, the CDR3 is TGTGCCAGCAGTAGATTCATAAGGACAGCCGGGACTAGCGGGAGAATCCGATTCAATGAGCAGTTCTTC. Protein sequence: CASSRFIRTAGTSGRIRFNEQFF.

V usage is TRBV3-1 (or the pseudogene TRBV3-2) and J usage is TRBJ2-2; 10 bases are shared with TRBD2. The CDR3 has 19 residues. Trimming at V came to 1 base and at J to 6 bases, leaving 14 bases not matched to a gene. Germline assignment: CDR1 LGHDT and CDR2 YNNKEL (reference sequence). CDR3 coding DNA: TGTGCCAGCAGCCAAGTTCCTAGCGGGAGAGGTCGGGCCGCCGGGGAGCTGTTTTTT. It encodes CASSQVPSGRGRAAGELFF.

This clone has a handful of counts. CDR3 loop: CASRDRGNTGELFF. CDR3 coding DNA: TGCGCCAGCAGGGACAGGGGGAACACCGGGGAGCTGTTTTTT. This chain links TRBV10-1 with TRBJ2-2, with 9 nucleotides matching TRBD1. The germline V gene has CDR1 WNHNN and CDR2 SYGVQD (reference sequence). With V trimmed by 6 bases and J by 1 base, 0 bases remained unmatched. CDR3 length: 14 amino acids.

The V gene is TRBV11-3, the J gene TRBJ2-1; 9 bases agree with TRBD2. CDR1 SGHNT and CDR2 YENEEA come from the germline V gene. After removal of 4 bases from V and 4 bases from J, the junction contained 8 bases not matched to a gene. The CDR3 has 16 residues. DNA for the CDR3: TGTGCCAGCAGCTCCCCGGAGCTAGCGGGATACAATGAGCAGTTCTTC. Translated, it gives CASSSPELAGYNEQFF. Full variable domain (missing parts from reference TRBV11-3 and TRBJ2-1): EAGVVQSPRYKIIEKKQPVAFWCNPISGHNTLYWYLQNLGQGPELLIRYENEEAVDDSQLPKDRFSAERLKGVDSTLKIQPAELGDSAVYLCASSSPELAGYNEQFFGPGTRLTVL.